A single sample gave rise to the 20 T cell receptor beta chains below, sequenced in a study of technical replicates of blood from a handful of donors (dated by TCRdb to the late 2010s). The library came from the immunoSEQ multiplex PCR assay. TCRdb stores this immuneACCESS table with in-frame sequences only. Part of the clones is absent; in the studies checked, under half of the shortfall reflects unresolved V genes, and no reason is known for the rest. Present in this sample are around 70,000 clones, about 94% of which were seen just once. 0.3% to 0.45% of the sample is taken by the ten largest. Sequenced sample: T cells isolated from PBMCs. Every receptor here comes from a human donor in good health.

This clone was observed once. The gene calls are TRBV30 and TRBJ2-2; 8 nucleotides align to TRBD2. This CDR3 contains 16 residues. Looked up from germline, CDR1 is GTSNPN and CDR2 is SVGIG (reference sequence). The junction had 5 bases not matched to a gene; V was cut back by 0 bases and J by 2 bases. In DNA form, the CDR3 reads TGTGCCTGGAGTGTACTTAGCGGGACCAACACCGGGGAGCTGTTTTTT. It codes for CAWSVLSGTNTGELFF. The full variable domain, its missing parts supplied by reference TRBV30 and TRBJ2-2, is SQTIHQWPATLVQPVGSPLSLECTVEGTSNPNLYWYRQAAGRGLQLLFYSVGIGQISSEVPQNLSASRPQDRQFILSSKKLLLSDSGFYLCAWSVLSGTNTGELFFGEGSRLTVL.

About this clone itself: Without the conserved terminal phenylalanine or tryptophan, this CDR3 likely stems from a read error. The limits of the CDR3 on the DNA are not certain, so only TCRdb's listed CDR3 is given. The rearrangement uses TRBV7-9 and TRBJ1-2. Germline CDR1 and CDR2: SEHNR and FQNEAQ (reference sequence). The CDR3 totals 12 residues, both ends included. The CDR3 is CASSLVEAGGWL.

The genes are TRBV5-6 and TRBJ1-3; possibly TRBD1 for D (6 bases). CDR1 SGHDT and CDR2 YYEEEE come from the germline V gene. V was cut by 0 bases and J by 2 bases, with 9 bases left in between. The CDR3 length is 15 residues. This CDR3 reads CASSLGGGPGNTIYF. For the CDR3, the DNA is TGTGCCAGCAGCTTGGGCGGGGGGCCTGGAAACACCATATATTTT.

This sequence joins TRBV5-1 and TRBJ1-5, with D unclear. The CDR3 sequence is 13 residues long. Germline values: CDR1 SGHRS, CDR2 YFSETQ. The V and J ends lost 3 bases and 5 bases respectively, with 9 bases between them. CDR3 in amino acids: CASSSTSYQPQHF. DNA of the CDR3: TGCGCCAGCAGCTCTACCTCTTATCAGCCCCAGCATTTT.

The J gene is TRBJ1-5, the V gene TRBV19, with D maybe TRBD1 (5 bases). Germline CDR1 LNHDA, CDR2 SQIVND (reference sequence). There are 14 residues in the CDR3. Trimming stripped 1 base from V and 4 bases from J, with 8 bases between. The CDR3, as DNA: TGTGCCAGTAGTATAGGGGGGGAAAATCAGCCCCAGCATTTT. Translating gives CASSIGGENQPQHF.

The CDR3: CASSFDGDGNGYTF. CDR3 DNA sequence: TGTGCCAGCAGCTTCGACGGGGATGGGAATGGCTACACCTTC. V and J are TRBV7-9 and TRBJ1-2; D ambiguous. Germline V gene data show CDR1 as SEHNR and CDR2 as FQNEAQ (reference sequence). The CDR3 spans 14 residues. Trimming shortened V by 3 bases and J by 6 bases, and 14 bases separated the two germline ends.

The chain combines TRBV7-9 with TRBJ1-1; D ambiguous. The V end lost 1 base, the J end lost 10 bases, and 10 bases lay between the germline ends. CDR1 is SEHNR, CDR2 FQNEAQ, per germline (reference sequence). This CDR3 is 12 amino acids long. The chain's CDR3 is CASSLGASGAFF. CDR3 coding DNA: TGTGCCAGCAGCTTAGGGGCCTCAGGAGCTTTCTTT.

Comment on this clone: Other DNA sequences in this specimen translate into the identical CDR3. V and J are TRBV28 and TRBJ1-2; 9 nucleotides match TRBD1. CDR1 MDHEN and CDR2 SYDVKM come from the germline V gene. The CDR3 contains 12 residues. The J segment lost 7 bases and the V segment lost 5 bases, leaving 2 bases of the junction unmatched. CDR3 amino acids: CASSLTGGGYTF. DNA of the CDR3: TGTGCCAGCAGTCTGACAGGGGGTGGCTACACCTTC.

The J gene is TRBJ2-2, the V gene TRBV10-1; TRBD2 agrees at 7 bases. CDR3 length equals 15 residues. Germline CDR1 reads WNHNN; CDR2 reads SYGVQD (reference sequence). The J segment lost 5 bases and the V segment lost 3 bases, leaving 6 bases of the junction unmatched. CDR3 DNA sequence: TGCGCCAGCAGTGAATGGGAGGGCCGGACCGGGGAGCTGTTTTTT. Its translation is CASSEWEGRTGELFF.

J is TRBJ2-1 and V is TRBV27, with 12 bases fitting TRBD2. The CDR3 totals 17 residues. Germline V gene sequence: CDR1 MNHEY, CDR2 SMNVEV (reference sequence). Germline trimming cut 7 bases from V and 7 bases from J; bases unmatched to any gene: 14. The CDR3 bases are TGTGCCAGCACCAAACTAGCGGGAGGATCTAAGAGGAATGAGCAGTTCTTC. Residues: CASTKLAGGSKRNEQFF.

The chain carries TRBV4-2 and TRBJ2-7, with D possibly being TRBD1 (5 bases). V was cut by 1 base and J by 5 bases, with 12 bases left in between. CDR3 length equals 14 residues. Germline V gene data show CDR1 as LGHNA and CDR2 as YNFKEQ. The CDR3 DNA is TGTGCCAGCAGCCAAGGGCAAGGGGCTAACGAGCAGTACTTC. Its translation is CASSQGQGANEQYF.

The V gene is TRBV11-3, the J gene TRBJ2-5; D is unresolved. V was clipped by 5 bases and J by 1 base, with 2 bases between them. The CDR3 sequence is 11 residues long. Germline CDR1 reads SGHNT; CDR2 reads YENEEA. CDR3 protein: CASSLQETQYF. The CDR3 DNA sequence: TGTGCCAGCAGCCTCCAAGAGACCCAGTACTTC.

CDR3 protein: CASSQAAGGRFKQYF. The CDR3, as DNA: TGTGCCAGCAGCCAGGCCGCGGGCGGGAGGTTTAAGCAGTACTTC. The chain has TRBV14 and TRBJ2-7, with 8 positions matching TRBD2. The J segment lost 8 bases and the V segment lost 3 bases, leaving 12 bases of the junction unmatched. Germline V gives CDR1 SGHDN, CDR2 FVKESK. The CDR3 has 15 amino acids.

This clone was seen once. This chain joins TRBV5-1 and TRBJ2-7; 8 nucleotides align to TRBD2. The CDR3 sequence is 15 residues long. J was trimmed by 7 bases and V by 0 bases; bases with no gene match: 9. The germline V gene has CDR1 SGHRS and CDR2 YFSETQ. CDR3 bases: TGCGCCAGCAGCTTGGGGTCGGGAGGGCCCCAGGAGCAGTACTTC. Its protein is CASSLGSGGPQEQYF.

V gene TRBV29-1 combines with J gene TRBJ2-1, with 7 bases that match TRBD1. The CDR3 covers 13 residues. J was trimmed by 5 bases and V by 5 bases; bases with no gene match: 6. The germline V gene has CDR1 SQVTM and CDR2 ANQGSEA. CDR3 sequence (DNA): TGCAGCGTTTCAGGGGGAGAGGACAATGAGCAGTTCTTC. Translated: CSVSGGEDNEQFF.

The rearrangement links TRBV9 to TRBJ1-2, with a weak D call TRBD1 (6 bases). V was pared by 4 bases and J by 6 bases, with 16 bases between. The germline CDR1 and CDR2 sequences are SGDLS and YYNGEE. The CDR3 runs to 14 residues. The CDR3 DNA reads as TGTGCCAGCAGCCCGACAGGTAGGGGTGATGGCTACACCTTC. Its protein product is CASSPTGRGDGYTF.

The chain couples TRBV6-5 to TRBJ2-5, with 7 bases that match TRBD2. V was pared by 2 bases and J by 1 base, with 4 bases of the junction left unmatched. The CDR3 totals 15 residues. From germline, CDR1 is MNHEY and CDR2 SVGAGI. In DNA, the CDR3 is TGTGCCAGCAGTTACCACTCGGGGGGCCAAGAGACCCAGTACTTC. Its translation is CASSYHSGGQETQYF.

The CDR3 nucleotides read TGTGCCAGCAGCCCCGGGCAGGGCCTACACTACCAAGAGACCCAGTACTTC. This encodes CASSPGQGLHYQETQYF. The chain couples TRBV5-4 to TRBJ2-5, with D perhaps matching TRBD1 (5 bases). V lost 4 bases to trimming and J lost 0 bases, with 19 bases between them. The CDR3 has 17 residues. Germline V gene data show CDR1 as SGHNT and CDR2 as YYREEE (reference sequence).

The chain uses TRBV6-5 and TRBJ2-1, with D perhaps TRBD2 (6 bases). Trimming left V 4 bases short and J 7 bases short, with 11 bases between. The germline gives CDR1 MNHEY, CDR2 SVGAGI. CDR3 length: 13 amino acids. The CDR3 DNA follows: TGTGCCAGCAGTTCCTGGACTAATAATGAGCAGTTCTTC. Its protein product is CASSSWTNNEQFF.

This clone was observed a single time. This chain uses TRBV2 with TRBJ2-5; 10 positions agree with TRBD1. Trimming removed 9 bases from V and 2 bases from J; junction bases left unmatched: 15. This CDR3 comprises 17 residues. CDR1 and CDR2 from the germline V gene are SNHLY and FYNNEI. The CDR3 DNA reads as TGTGCCAGGAATAGTGGTCCGGGACAGGGGTGGCAAGAGACCCAGTACTTC. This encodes CARNSGPGQGWQETQYF.